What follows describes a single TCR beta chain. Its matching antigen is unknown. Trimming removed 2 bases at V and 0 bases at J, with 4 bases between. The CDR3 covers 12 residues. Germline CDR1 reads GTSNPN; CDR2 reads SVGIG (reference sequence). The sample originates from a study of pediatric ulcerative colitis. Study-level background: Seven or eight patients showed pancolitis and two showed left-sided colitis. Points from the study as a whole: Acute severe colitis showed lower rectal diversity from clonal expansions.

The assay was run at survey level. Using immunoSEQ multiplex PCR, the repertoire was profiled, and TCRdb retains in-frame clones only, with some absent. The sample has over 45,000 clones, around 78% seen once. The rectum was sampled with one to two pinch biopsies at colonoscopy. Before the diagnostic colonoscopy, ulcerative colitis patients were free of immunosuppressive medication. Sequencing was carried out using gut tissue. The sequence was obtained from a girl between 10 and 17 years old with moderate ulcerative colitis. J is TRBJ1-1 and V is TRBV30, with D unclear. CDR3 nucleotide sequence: TGTGCCTGGAGTAGGTTGAACACTGAAGCTTTCTTT. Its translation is CAWSRLNTEAFF.